This entry concerns a single T cell receptor beta chain. This clone was detected only a few times. No antigen is known for it. No clone much larger than this one lies a single base away; base qualities are absent. This entry belongs to a study of identifying expanded T cells in peripheral blood (dated by TCRdb to 2018 to 2020). As for the study more broadly: Four technical replicates, made by sequencing separate aliquots from the same pool of genomic DNA, were compared pairwise.

No immune events, such as infections, were documented for the healthy donors during the collection period. Healthy-donor blood repertoires served as a training cohort to calibrate time-dependent variance in a beta-binomial model of T-cell clone differential abundance. There were ten or so healthy donors in the training cohort, of whom 3 were female and 7 were male. An age range of roughly 25 to 65 years, with an average of about 45 years, was recorded for the donors. Obtained from a commercial supplier, whole blood was collected from each healthy donor at three time points set approximately two weeks apart. For immunosequencing, genomic DNA was extracted from unsorted whole blood. V loses 5 bases, J loses 1 base, and the germline ends lie 11 bases apart. Measured from the cysteine to the phenylalanine, the CDR3 is 14 residues long. Here the CDR3 DNA is all that survives: 42 bases in frame from base 1. The germline V gene (reference sequence) gives CDR1 as PRHDT and CDR2 as FYEKMQ.

The immunoSEQ Assay, which uses bias-controlled multiplex PCR amplification of genomic DNA, was used to profile TCRbeta CDR3 regions. From the authors' description of their analysis: To quantify the absolute abundance of each unique TCRbeta CDR3 region, the sequences were collapsed and filtered. Differential abundance was tested with a binomial (Fisher-equivalent) model and with a beta-binomial model adding time-dependent variance fitted from healthy donors. Clones with fewer than 5 combined templates were excluded, and clones with Benjamini-Hochberg FDR below 0.01 were called differentially abundant. Beta-binomial variance was modeled as a function of total template count across the two samples using the form v = (b*log(k)+a)^2. The table was pulled from immuneACCESS by TCRdb, which kept in-frame rearrangements only. Such tables lose some clones; where checked, under half of the loss comes from unresolved V genes, and the rest has no known cause. V and J calls and clone size are copied from that table; D and trimming were computed from the DNA. The sample yields around 100,000 clones; 88% were counted once. Roughly an eighth of the sample belongs to the ten largest clones.

The study at large found these results: Both the number of clones called differentially abundant and the false-positive rate were significantly reduced by the beta-binomial model across all healthy-donor time intervals. Roughly 1.2 differentially abundant clones were flagged by the binomial model between technical replicates, whereas about 15 and 19 were flagged over roughly two weeks and four weeks, respectively. In all healthy donors, the variance in clone template counts between samples taken approximately 15 days apart rose significantly as total template count increased. It was expected by the authors that biological variance in healthy repertoires might increase further over much longer intervals, such as months to years.

This receptor was identified in a person aged 18 to 70 in good health. The V and J segments used are TRBV13 and TRBJ1-1; the D gene is perhaps TRBD1, on 5 matching bases. Specimen: blood. CDR3 loop: CASSRWGKNTEAFF. The bases are TGTGCCAGCAGCCGGTGGGGGAAGAACACTGAAGCTTTCTTT.